The T cell receptor (beta chain) described here comes from a study of blood T cell repertoires in COVID-19. As processed by the authors: Reference gene primer amplification in the assay estimated nucleated cell counts. Sequencing used immunoSEQ multiplex PCR; TCRdb keeps in-frame clones, though not all of them. Clonal size and the V and J genes are those of that table, whereas D and trimming came from the DNA. The data hold under 20,000 clones, with about 90% observed a single time. Germline V gene lookup returns CDR1 MNHEY and CDR2 SMNVEV (reference sequence). The ends were cut back, 1 base at V and 8 bases at J, with 11 bases in the middle. The CDR3 is 14 amino acids.

The sequence derives from a human donor in a cohort sampled during active COVID-19. The chain has TRBV27 and TRBJ1-4, with D uncertain. The material sequenced was peripheral blood. The CDR3 spells CASSLYRQAEKLFF. For the CDR3, the DNA is TGTGCCAGCAGTTTATATCGTCAGGCCGAAAAACTGTTTTTT.